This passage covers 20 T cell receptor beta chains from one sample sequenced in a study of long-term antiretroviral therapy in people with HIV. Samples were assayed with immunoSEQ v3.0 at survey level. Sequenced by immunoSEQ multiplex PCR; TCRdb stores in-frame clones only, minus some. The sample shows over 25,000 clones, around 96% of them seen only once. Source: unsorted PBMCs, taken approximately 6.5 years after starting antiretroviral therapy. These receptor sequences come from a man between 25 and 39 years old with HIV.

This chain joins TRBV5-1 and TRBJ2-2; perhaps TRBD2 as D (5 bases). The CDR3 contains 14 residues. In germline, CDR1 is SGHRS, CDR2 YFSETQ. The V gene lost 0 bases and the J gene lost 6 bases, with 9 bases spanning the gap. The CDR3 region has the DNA TGCGCCAGCAGCTTGGCCGGGGTAGCCGGGGAGCTGTTTTTT. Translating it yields CASSLAGVAGELFF.

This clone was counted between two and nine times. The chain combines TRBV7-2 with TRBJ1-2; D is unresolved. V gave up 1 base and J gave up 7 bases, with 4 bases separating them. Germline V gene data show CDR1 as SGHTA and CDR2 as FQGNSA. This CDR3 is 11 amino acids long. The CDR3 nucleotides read TGTGCCAGCAGCTTAGGGCCTGGCTACACCTTC. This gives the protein CASSLGPGYTF.

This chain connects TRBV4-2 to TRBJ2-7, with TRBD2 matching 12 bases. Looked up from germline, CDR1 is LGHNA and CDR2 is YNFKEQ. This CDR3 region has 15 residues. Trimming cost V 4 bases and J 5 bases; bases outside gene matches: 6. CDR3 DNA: TGTGCCAGCAGCCCCCGACTAGCGGGAGTCCACGAGCAGTACTTC. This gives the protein CASSPRLAGVHEQYF.

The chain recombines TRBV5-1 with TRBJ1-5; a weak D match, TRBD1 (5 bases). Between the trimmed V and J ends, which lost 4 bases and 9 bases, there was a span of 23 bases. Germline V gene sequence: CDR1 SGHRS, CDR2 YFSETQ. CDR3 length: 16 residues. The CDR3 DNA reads TGCGCCAGCAGCCCGGGAGGGGCGGATGAAGGAGCGCCCCAGCATTTT. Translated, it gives CASSPGGADEGAPQHF.

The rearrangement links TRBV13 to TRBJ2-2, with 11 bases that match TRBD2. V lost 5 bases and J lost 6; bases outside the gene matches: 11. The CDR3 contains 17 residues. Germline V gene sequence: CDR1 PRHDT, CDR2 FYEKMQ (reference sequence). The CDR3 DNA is TGTGCCAGCAGCCCCACATGGACTAGCGGGTTAGCCGGGGAGCTGTTTTTT. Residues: CASSPTWTSGLAGELFF. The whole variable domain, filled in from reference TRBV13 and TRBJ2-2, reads AAGVIQSPRHLIKEKRETATLKCYPIPRHDTVYWYQQGPGQDPQFLISFYEKMQSDKGSIPDRFSAQQFSDYHSELNMSSLELGDSALYFCASSPTWTSGLAGELFFGEGSRLTVL.

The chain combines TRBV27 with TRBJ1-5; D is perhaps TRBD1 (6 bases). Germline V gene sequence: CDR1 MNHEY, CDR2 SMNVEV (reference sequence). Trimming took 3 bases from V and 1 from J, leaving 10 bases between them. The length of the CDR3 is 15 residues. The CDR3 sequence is CASSFRQGSNQPQHF. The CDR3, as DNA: TGTGCCAGCAGTTTTCGGCAGGGGAGCAATCAGCCCCAGCATTTT.

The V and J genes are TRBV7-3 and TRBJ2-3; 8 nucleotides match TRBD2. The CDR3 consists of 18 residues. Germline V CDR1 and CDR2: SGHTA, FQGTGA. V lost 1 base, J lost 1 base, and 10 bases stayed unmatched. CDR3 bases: TGTGCCAGCAGCTTAAAGCGCGGTAGCGGGACCCGCACAGATACGCAGTATTTT. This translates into CASSLKRGSGTRTDTQYF. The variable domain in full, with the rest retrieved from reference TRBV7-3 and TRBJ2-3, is GAGVSQTPSNKVTEKGKYVELRCDPISGHTALYWYRQSLGQGPEFLIYFQGTGAADDSGLPNDRFFAVRPEGSVSTLKIQRTERGDSAVYLCASSLKRGSGTRTDTQYFGPGTRLTVL.

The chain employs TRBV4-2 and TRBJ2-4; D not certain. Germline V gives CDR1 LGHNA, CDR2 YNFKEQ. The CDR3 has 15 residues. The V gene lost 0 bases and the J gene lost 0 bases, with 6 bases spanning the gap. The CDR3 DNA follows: TGTGCCAGCAGCCAAGAGGGCTTAGCCAAAAACATTCAGTACTTC. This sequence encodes CASSQEGLAKNIQYF.

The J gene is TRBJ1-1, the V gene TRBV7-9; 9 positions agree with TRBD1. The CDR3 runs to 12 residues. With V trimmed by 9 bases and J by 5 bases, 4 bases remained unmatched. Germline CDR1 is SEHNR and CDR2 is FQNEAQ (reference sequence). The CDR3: CASGTGLTEAFF. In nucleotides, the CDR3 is TGTGCCAGTGGGACAGGGCTTACTGAAGCTTTCTTT.

In DNA, the CDR3 is TGCAGTGCTGAGGCCCCCTCTGAAGCTTTCTTT. Its protein is CSAEAPSEAFF. V and J are TRBV20-1 and TRBJ1-1; D gene ambiguous. This CDR3 has 11 residues. Between the trimmed V and J ends, which lost 5 bases and 6 bases, there was a span of 10 bases. Germline V CDR1 and CDR2: DFQATT, SNEGSKA (reference sequence).

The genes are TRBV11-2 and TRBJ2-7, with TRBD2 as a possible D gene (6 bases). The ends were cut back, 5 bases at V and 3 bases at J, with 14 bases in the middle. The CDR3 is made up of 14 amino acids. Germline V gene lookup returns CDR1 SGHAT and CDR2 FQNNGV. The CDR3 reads CASSPSGGFYEQYF. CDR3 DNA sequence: TGTGCCAGCAGCCCCAGCGGAGGGTTCTACGAGCAGTACTTC. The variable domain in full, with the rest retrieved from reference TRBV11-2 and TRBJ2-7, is EAGVAQSPRYKIIEKRQSVAFWCNPISGHATLYWYQQILGQGPKLLIQFQNNGVVDDSQLPKDRFSAERLKGVDSTLKIQPAKLEDSAVYLCASSPSGGFYEQYFGPGTRLTVT.

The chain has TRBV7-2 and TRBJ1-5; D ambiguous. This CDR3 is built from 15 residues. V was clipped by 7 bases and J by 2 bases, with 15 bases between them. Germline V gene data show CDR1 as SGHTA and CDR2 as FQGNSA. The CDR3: CASNNGGYGNQPQHF. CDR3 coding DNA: TGTGCCAGCAACAACGGAGGCTATGGCAATCAGCCCCAGCATTTT.

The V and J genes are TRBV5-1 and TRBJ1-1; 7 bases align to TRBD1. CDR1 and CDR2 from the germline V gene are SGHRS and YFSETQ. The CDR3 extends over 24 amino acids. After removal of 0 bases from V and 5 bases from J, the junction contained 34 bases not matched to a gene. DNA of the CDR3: TGCGCCAGCAGCTTGGCCTACCCCCCATCATACCTCCTAAGGGACAGCCGAACAGTGACTGAAGCTTTCTTT. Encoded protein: CASSLAYPPSYLLRDSRTVTEAFF. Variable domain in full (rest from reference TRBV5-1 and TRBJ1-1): KAGVTQTPRYLIKTRGQQVTLSCSPISGHRSVSWYQQTPGQGLQFLFEYFSETQRNKGNFPGRFSGRQFSNSRSEMNVSTLELGDSALYLCASSLAYPPSYLLRDSRTVTEAFFGQGTRLTVV.

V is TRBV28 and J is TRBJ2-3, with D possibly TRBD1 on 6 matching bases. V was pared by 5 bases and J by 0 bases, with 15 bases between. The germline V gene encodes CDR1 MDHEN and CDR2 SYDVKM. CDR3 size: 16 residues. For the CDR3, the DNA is TGTGCCAGCAGTCCCGGCCCGGGACAAAGCACAGATACGCAGTATTTT. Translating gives CASSPGPGQSTDTQYF.

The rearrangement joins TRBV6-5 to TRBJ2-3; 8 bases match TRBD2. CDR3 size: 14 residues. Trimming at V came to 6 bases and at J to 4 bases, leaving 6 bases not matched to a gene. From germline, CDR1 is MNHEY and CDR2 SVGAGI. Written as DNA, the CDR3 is TGTGCCAGCAGAGGGACTAGTAAGTCAGATACGCAGTATTTT. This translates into CASRGTSKSDTQYF.

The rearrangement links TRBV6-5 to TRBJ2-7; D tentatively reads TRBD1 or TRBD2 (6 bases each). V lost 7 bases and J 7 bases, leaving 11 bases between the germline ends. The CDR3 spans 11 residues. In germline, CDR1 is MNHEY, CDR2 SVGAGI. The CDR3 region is CASTLGGEQYF. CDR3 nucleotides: TGTGCCAGCACCCTAGGGGGGGAGCAGTACTTC.

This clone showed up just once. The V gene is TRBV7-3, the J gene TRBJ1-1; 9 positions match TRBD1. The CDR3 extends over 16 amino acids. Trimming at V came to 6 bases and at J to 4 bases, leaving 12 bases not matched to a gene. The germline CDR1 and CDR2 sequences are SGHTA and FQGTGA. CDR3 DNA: TGTGCCAGCAGTTTTCGGGACAGGGCCTCTGGCACTGAAGCTTTCTTT. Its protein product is CASSFRDRASGTEAFF.

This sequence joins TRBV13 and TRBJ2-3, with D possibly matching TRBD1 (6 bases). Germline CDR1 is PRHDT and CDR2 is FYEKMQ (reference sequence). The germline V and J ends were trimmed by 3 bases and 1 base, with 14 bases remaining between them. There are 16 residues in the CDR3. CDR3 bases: TGTGCCAGCAGCTTTCTTGGGACATCCCGCACAGATACGCAGTATTTT. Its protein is CASSFLGTSRTDTQYF.

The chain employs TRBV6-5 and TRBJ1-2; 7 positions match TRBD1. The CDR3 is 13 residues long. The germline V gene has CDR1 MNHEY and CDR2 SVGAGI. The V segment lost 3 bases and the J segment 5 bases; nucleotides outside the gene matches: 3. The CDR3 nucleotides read TGTGCCAGCAGTTATCAGGGGGAATATGGCTACACCTTC. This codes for CASSYQGEYGYTF.

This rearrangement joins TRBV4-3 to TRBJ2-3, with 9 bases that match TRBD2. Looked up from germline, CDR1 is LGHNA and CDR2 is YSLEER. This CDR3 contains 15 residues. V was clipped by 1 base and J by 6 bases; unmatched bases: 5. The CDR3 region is CASSQGGGAYDTQYF. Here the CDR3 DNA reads TGCGCCAGCAGCCAAGGCGGGGGGGCATATGATACGCAGTATTTT.